The rows below give T cell receptor beta chains drawn from one sample of a study of shared clonotypes between healthy human individuals. Assay used: immunoSEQ multiplex PCR; TCRdb lists only in-frame clones, some missing. The repertoire holds fewer than 650,000 clones, 60% to 85% seen once, with 10% to 15% in the top ten. Specimen: PBMCs. All receptors come from a woman aged 35 to 49 in good health. Some clones in this sample may be carry-over from other donors' samples. CDR3s include the opening cysteine and the closing phenylalanine or tryptophan. D genes are given only for firm matches. Part of the rows lack a size; the others show once, few, many or a class for expanded clones.

v_gene,abundance,j_gene,d_gene,CDR3aa,CDR3nt
TRBV9,.,TRBJ1-4,TRBD1,CASSSYYRGQANEKLFF,TGTGCCAGCAGCTCCTACTACAGGGGGCAGGCTAATGAAAAACTGTTTTTT
TRBV5-1,once,TRBJ2-7,TRBD1,CASSLEGGASLIYEQYF,TGCGCCAGCAGCTTGGAAGGGGGCGCTTCTTTAATCTACGAGCAGTACTTC
TRBV15,.,TRBJ2-7,TRBD2,CATSNLAGVGYEQYF,TGTGCCACCAGCAACCTAGCGGGAGTGGGGTACGAGCAGTACTTC
TRBV4-3,many,TRBJ2-3,.,CASSQLGPGQSTDTQYF,TGCGCCAGCAGCCAATTGGGACCGGGACAAAGCACAGATACGCAGTATTTT
TRBV2,.,TRBJ1-4,.,CASTRGEKLFF,TGTGCCAGCACCCGGGGGGAAAAACTGTTTTTT
TRBV15,.,TRBJ2-7,TRBD2,CATSRDLAGSSYEQYF,TGTGCCACCAGCAGAGATCTAGCGGGATCCTCCTACGAGCAGTACTTC
TRBV7-3,.,TRBJ2-1,TRBD2,CASSLRVAGPPYNEQFF,TGTGCCAGCAGCCTAAGGGTAGCGGGACCCCCCTACAATGAGCAGTTCTTC
TRBV7-6,.,TRBJ1-4,.,CASSLRATNEKLFF,TGTGCCAGCAGCTTAAGAGCAACTAATGAAAAACTGTTTTTT
TRBV10-3,few,TRBJ1-4,TRBD1,CAISQDRLNEKLFF,TGTGCCATCAGTCAGGACAGGCTCAATGAAAAACTGTTTTTT
TRBV23-1,few,TRBJ2-6,.,CASTRQGFISGANVLTF,TGCGCCAGCACTCGGCAGGGGTTCATCTCTGGGGCCAACGTCCTGACTTTC
TRBV25-1,many,TRBJ2-2,TRBD1,CASSELDRDTGELFF,TGTGCCAGCAGTGAACTGGACAGGGACACCGGGGAGCTGTTTTTT
TRBV29-1,few,TRBJ2-7,.,CSAWTDYEQYF,TGCAGCGCCTGGACGGACTACGAGCAGTACTTC
TRBV30,.,TRBJ1-1,TRBD1,CASGTVNAEAFF,TGTGCCTCCGGGACAGTTAACGCTGAAGCTTTCTTT
TRBV7-8,.,TRBJ2-7,TRBD1,CASSPDRAEQYF,TGTGCCAGCAGCCCCGACAGGGCCGAGCAGTACTTC
TRBV19,few,TRBJ2-2,TRBD2,CASVGGGTPFTGELFF,TGTGCCAGTGTCGGCGGGGGGACACCTTTCACCGGGGAGCTGTTTTTT
TRBV29-1,few,TRBJ2-1,.,CSARSLSSEQFF,TGCAGCGCCCGGAGCTTAAGCAGTGAGCAGTTCTTC
TRBV27,.,TRBJ1-2,TRBD1,CASRDRVVFSGYTF,TGTGCCAGCAGAGACAGGGTAGTCTTTTCGGGCTACACCTTC
TRBV6-5,.,TRBJ1-1,.,CASSYWGHAFF,TGTGCCAGCAGTTATTGGGGGCACGCTTTCTTT
TRBV30,many,TRBJ2-7,TRBD2,CAWKRGRANEQYF,TGTGCCTGGAAACGCGGGAGGGCCAACGAGCAGTACTTC
TRBV5-1,.,TRBJ2-7,TRBD2,CASSYLAGVSYEQYF,TGCGCCAGCAGCTATCTAGCGGGAGTTTCCTACGAGCAGTACTTC
TRBV27,.,TRBJ2-7,.,CASSLGAETEQYF,TGTGCCAGCAGTTTGGGGGCAGAAACGGAGCAGTACTTC
TRBV5-5,.,TRBJ2-3,TRBD1,CASSFTDRRLGDTQYF,TGTGCCAGCAGCTTTACGGACAGGAGGTTAGGGGATACGCAGTATTTT
TRBV28,.,TRBJ1-1,.,CASSPTGNTEAFF,TGTGCCAGCAGTCCGACGGGGAACACTGAAGCTTTCTTT
TRBV28,.,TRBJ2-7,.,CASGGAYEQYF,TGTGCCAGCGGGGGCGCCTACGAGCAGTACTTC
TRBV11-2,.,TRBJ2-1,TRBD2,CASSLAGTSGSITYNEQFF,TGTGCCAGCAGCTTAGCGGGGACTAGCGGGAGTATTACCTACAATGAGCAGTTCTTC
TRBV9,.,TRBJ2-5,.,CASSEHPGRRETQYF,TGTGCCAGCAGTGAACACCCGGGACGACGGGAGACCCAGTACTTC
TRBV28,once,TRBJ1-2,.,CASSPRQYHGYTF,TGTGCCAGCAGTCCCCGACAATATCATGGCTACACCTTC
TRBV2,.,TRBJ1-4,.,CASSEAKAGEKLFF,TGTGCCAGCAGTGAAGCGAAAGCGGGTGAAAAACTGTTTTTT
TRBV6-5,.,TRBJ2-7,.,CASSSRDPPSEFEQYF,TGTGCCAGCAGTTCCAGGGACCCTCCCTCTGAGTTCGAGCAGTACTTC
TRBV25-1,.,TRBJ2-1,.,CASSEYYGTRNEQFF,TGTGCCAGCAGTGAATATTACGGGACCCGCAATGAGCAGTTCTTC
TRBV7-9,few,TRBJ2-7,.,CASSLGLGSTYEQYF,TGTGCCAGCAGCTTAGGTTTAGGGTCTACCTACGAGCAGTACTTC
TRBV7-3,.,TRBJ2-1,TRBD1,CASSSQTGKKFF,TGTGCCAGCAGCTCACAGACAGGGAAAAAGTTCTTC
TRBV7-9,.,TRBJ2-1,TRBD1,CASTTRQGNEQFF,TGTGCCAGCACCACTCGACAGGGAAATGAGCAGTTCTTC
TRBV15,.,TRBJ2-7,TRBD2,CATSRDLAGVAEQYF,TGTGCCACCAGCAGAGATCTAGCGGGAGTCGCCGAGCAGTACTTC
TRBV2,.,TRBJ1-5,.,CASSYRDPSQPQHF,TGTGCCAGCAGTTACCGGGACCCAAGTCAGCCCCAGCATTTT
TRBV27,.,TRBJ2-7,TRBD2,CASSLGLAGAPEQYF,TGTGCCAGCAGTCTAGGACTAGCGGGAGCTCCCGAGCAGTACTTC
TRBV7-9,.,TRBJ2-7,.,CASSPLVSPYEQYF,TGTGCCAGCAGCCCCCTGGTGAGCCCCTACGAGCAGTACTTC
TRBV15,.,TRBJ2-1,.,CATSRDLGPTNEQFF,TGTGCCACCAGCAGAGATCTGGGGCCGACCAATGAGCAGTTCTTC
TRBV29-1,.,TRBJ1-1,.,CSVSSGMGGTEAFF,TGCAGCGTCTCCTCGGGTATGGGAGGCACTGAAGCTTTCTTT
TRBV6-6,.,TRBJ1-4,TRBD1,CASRPGTGDRKLFF,TGTGCCAGCAGACCCGGGACAGGCGACAGGAAACTGTTTTTT
TRBV5-1,.,TRBJ2-5,.,CASSSLGTLSETQYF,TGCGCCAGCAGCTCCCTTGGGACCTTATCAGAGACCCAGTACTTC
TRBV27,.,TRBJ2-7,TRBD2,CASSPTSGGEQYF,TGTGCCAGCAGTCCGACTAGCGGGGGCGAGCAGTACTTC
TRBV5-1,.,TRBJ2-3,.,CASSLVGSLSTDTQYF,TGCGCCAGCAGCTTGGTTGGTAGCCTAAGCACAGATACGCAGTATTTT
TRBV10-3,.,TRBJ2-2,.,CAISESNRANTGELFF,TGTGCCATCAGTGAGTCCAACAGGGCGAACACCGGGGAGCTGTTTTTT
TRBV13,.,TRBJ2-7,TRBD2,CASSRTSGTYEQYF,TGTGCCAGCAGCAGGACTAGCGGTACCTACGAGCAGTACTTC
TRBV5-1,many,TRBJ2-2,.,CASSLDVVGELFF,TGCGCCAGCAGCTTGGATGTGGTCGGGGAGCTGTTTTTT
TRBV6-1,.,TRBJ2-5,TRBD2,CASSDGTSVGETQYF,TGTGCCAGCAGTGACGGGACTAGTGTTGGGGAGACCCAGTACTTC
TRBV7-2,.,TRBJ2-5,TRBD2,CASSPSPGLAGLYF,TGTGCCAGCAGCCCTAGCCCTGGACTAGCGGGCTTGTACTTC
TRBV6-5,.,TRBJ2-1,TRBD1,CASSTGQGTYNEQFF,TGTGCCAGCAGTACCGGACAGGGTACATACAATGAGCAGTTCTTC
TRBV30,.,TRBJ1-4,TRBD1,CAYTTGSNEKLFF,TGTGCCTATACGACAGGGTCTAATGAAAAACTGTTTTTT
TRBV6-6,.,TRBJ2-6,.,CASSGANVLTF,TGTGCCAGCTCTGGGGCCAACGTCCTGACTTTC
TRBV7-9,many,TRBJ2-1,.,CASSQGYEQFF,TGTGCCAGCTCCCAGGGCTATGAGCAGTTCTTC
TRBV28,many,TRBJ1-1,.,CASRRSGLLNTEAFF,TGTGCCAGCAGGCGTTCGGGACTTTTGAACACTGAAGCTTTCTTT
TRBV9,.,TRBJ1-1,TRBD1,CASSVGGQANTEAFF,TGTGCCAGCAGCGTGGGGGGACAGGCGAACACTGAAGCTTTCTTT